The 12 T cell receptor beta chains reported below all come from one sample, sequenced in a study of blood T cells in healthy people across ages. A second PCR of about 7 to 12 cycles used a sample-barcoded 5' primer and a J-beta primer mix. TCRdb redid the calling of the 5' RACE reads with MiXCR, one entry per CDR3 protein. This sample has about 620,000 distinct CDR3 sequences, with over 40% found just once. The sequenced sample consisted of blood. Receptors originate from a woman of 80 years or more in good health.

The chain joins TRBV12-5 to TRBJ2-1; 7 nucleotides match TRBD2. The ends lost 1 base at V and 0 bases at J; junction bases unmatched: 12. Germline loops: CDR1 LGHNT, CDR2 FRNRAP. The CDR3 is made up of 19 amino acids. The DNA for the CDR3 is TGTGCTAGTGGTTTGGCCGTATCCGGGACTACCCTCTCCTACAATGAGCAGTTCTTC. This translates into CASGLAVSGTTLSYNEQFF.

This clonotype was picked up many times. The V and J genes are TRBV12-3 or TRBV12-4 and TRBJ1-1, with TRBD1 identical over 7 bases. V lost 4 bases and J lost 1; bases outside the gene matches: 6. The CDR3 runs 15 residues. The CDR3 reads CASSSQTGPNTEAFF. As DNA, the CDR3 is TGTGCCAGCAGTTCCCAGACAGGGCCGAACACTGAAGCTTTCTTT.

This clonotype has a count of ten or more. The rearrangement joins TRBV7-9 to TRBJ1-2; D unclear. The CDR3 runs to 15 residues. CDR1 is SEHNR and CDR2 is FQNEAQ in the germline V gene (reference sequence). Trimming pared 5 bases from V and 0 bases from J, leaving 13 bases between. The CDR3 spells CASSPPRLANYGYTF. The CDR3 bases are TGTGCCAGCAGCCCCCCTCGCCTAGCTAACTATGGCTACACCTTC.

The chain combines TRBV5-1 with TRBJ2-7; tentatively, D is TRBD2 (7 bases). CDR3 length equals 15 residues. Trimming removed 3 bases from V and 2 bases from J, with 15 bases in between. Per germline, CDR1 SGHRS and CDR2 YFSETQ. CDR3 nucleotide sequence: TGCGCCAGCAGCTGGGAGGGGGGGGCCACCTACGAGCAGTACTTC. As protein: CASSWEGGATYEQYF.

V and J are TRBV10-1 and TRBJ2-7; TRBD1 matches at 9 bases. Germline V gene sequence: CDR1 WNHNN, CDR2 SYGVQD (reference sequence). V lost 1 base to trimming and J lost 3 bases; unmatched junction nucleotides: 7. The CDR3 totals 16 residues. The CDR3 DNA reads as TGCGCCAGCAGTGAGTTAACAGGGGGCCTTTACTACGAGCAGTACTTC. Protein product: CASSELTGGLYYEQYF.

The chain combines TRBV2 with TRBJ2-3; weak D call: TRBD2 (6 bases). V was clipped by 8 bases and J by 2 bases, with 17 bases between them. This CDR3 is built from 15 residues. CDR1 is SNHLY and CDR2 is FYNNEI in the germline V gene. CDR3 region: CASRLRDFPTDTQYF. For the CDR3, the DNA is TGTGCCAGCCGACTCCGGGACTTCCCCACAGATACGCAGTATTTT.

The rearrangement links TRBV10-3 to TRBJ1-4, with 7 nucleotides matching TRBD1. Losses at the gene ends were 5 bases for V and 8 bases for J; bases not matched to a gene: 5. The germline V gene encodes CDR1 ENHRY and CDR2 SYGVKD. The CDR3 totals 13 residues. The CDR3 protein is CAISLRGGEKLFF. CDR3 bases: TGTGCCATCAGTCTCAGGGGGGGCGAAAAACTGTTTTTT.

This clonotype occurred a few times. The chain is built from TRBV7-9 and TRBJ2-4; D perhaps matches TRBD2 (7 bases). The CDR3 length is 17 residues. V lost 5 bases, J lost 1 base, and 18 bases lay in between. Germline assignment: CDR1 SEHNR and CDR2 FQNEAQ (reference sequence). The CDR3 spells CASSPEGDYPAKNIQYF. CDR3 DNA: TGTGCCAGCAGCCCAGAGGGGGACTACCCGGCCAAAAACATTCAGTACTTC.

This clonotype was seen a handful of times. This chain uses TRBV20-1 with TRBJ2-5, with 13 positions matching TRBD2. The length of the CDR3 is 16 residues. Germline V CDR1 and CDR2: DFQATT, SNEGSKA (reference sequence). J gave up 4 bases and V 0 bases, and 5 bases lay outside the gene matches. The CDR3 sequence is CSARELAGGQGETQYF. Written as DNA, the CDR3 is TGCAGTGCTAGAGAACTAGCGGGGGGGCAAGGAGAGACCCAGTACTTC.

This clonotype was seen many times. This chain joins TRBV6-6 and TRBJ2-1, with 9 bases aligning to TRBD1. The CDR3 runs to 13 residues. The germline V gene has CDR1 MNHNY and CDR2 SVGAGI (reference sequence). The ends lost 4 bases at V and 9 bases at J; junction bases unmatched: 4. CDR3 coding DNA: TGTGCCAGCAGTTTGACAGGGGGGGCTGAGCAGTTCTTC. Protein product: CASSLTGGAEQFF.

This clonotype was observed at least ten times. This could be a read error, since a much larger clone is one nucleotide away. The rearrangement links TRBV6-5 to TRBJ2-3; D gene unclear. The CDR3 extends over 14 amino acids. Looked up from germline, CDR1 is MNHEY and CDR2 is SVGAGI. This CDR3 reads CASSDSDQTDTQYF. In DNA form, the CDR3 reads TGTGCCAGCAGTGACTCAGACCAAACAGATACGCAGTATTTT.

The chain links TRBV28 to TRBJ2-4; D ambiguous. Per the germline V gene, CDR1 is MDHEN and CDR2 is SYDVKM. The CDR3 loop spans 12 amino acids. V was clipped by 1 base and J by 7 bases, with 5 bases between them. CDR3 protein: CASSLSTNIQYF. CDR3 in DNA: TGTGCCAGCAGTTTATCAACGAACATTCAGTACTTC.